The T cell receptor (beta chain) described here comes from a study of T cell responses to AZD1222 COVID-19 vaccine. A remark on this clone: What it binds is unknown.

General study findings and limits: Donor demographics were predominantly white British with a female majority; clonal diversity may be underestimated. Reportedly, nearly half the spike-specific TCRs target unmutated variant regions.

CDR1 SGDLS and CDR2 YYNGEE come from the germline V gene. This CDR3 has 14 amino acids. Trimming took 2 bases from V and 7 from J, leaving 10 bases between them. Some clones are missing from TCRdb's copy, which holds only in-frame ones; the method was immunoSEQ multiplex PCR. Found here are 120,000 or so clones, about 94% of them singletons; the top ten hold 2.5% to 3.5%. Sequenced here: peripheral blood, sampled 28 days after the second AZD1222 dose. This receptor was taken from an adult who received the AZD1222 COVID-19 vaccine. This chain joins TRBV9 and TRBJ1-6, with D hard to call. The CDR3 coding sequence is TGTGCCAGCAGCGTCTCAGGAGGAAATTCACCCCTCCACTTT. Its protein is CASSVSGGNSPLHF.